This is a list of T cell receptor beta chains from one sample in a study of cytomegalovirus exposure and HLA in healthy donors. The table came from immunoSEQ multiplex PCR; TCRdb's copy has only in-frame clones and leaves some out. The table includes over 100,000 clones, less than 95% detected once. Sequenced sample: PBMCs. The receptors were gathered from a woman between 18 and 29 years old in good health and CMV-seronegative. Both conserved end residues are part of each CDR3. A D gene is named only where the DNA matches it firmly. Size tells how often a clone was seen (once, few, many) or the class of an expanded clone, and some rows leave it out.

j_gene: TRBJ2-1
v_gene: TRBV29-1
d_gene: NA
abundance: NA
CDR3nt: TGCAGCGTTGATAAGACTGCTAGCTCCTACAATGAGCAGTTCTTC
CDR3aa: CSVDKTASSYNEQFF

j_gene: TRBJ2-7
v_gene: TRBV7-6
d_gene: NA
abundance: NA
CDR3nt: TGTGCCAGCAGCTTCGGGAGAGGGGTTCCCTACGAGCAGTACTTC
CDR3aa: CASSFGRGVPYEQYF

j_gene: TRBJ2-1
v_gene: TRBV15
d_gene: NA
abundance: NA
CDR3nt: TGTGCCACCAGCAGAGATCCCGGGGATGAGCAGTTCTTC
CDR3aa: CATSRDPGDEQFF

j_gene: TRBJ2-3
v_gene: TRBV5-6
d_gene: TRBD2
abundance: NA
CDR3nt: TGTGCCAGCAGCCCACGTGGGACTAGCAGTTTCACAGATACGCAGTATTTT
CDR3aa: CASSPRGTSSFTDTQYF

j_gene: TRBJ2-6
v_gene: TRBV7-8
d_gene: NA
abundance: NA
CDR3nt: TGTGCCAGCAGCTCGTTAATGGCTTCTGGGGCCAACGTCCTGACTTTC
CDR3aa: CASSSLMASGANVLTF

j_gene: TRBJ2-1
v_gene: TRBV6-4
d_gene: NA
abundance: NA
CDR3nt: TGTGCCAGCAGTGTTCGGGCTGGGGGGAATGAGCAGTTCTTC
CDR3aa: CASSVRAGGNEQFF

j_gene: TRBJ1-5
v_gene: TRBV2
d_gene: NA
abundance: NA
CDR3nt: TGTGCCAGCAGTACGGAAACAGGGCAGCCCCAGCATTTT
CDR3aa: CASSTETGQPQHF

j_gene: TRBJ2-7
v_gene: TRBV28
d_gene: TRBD2
abundance: NA
CDR3nt: TGTGCCAGCCGACCAGGCGGGGGTTCCTACGAGCAGTACTTC
CDR3aa: CASRPGGGSYEQYF

j_gene: TRBJ2-1
v_gene: TRBV27
d_gene: NA
abundance: NA
CDR3nt: TGTGCCAGCAGTTTCAGATGGGCCAACAATGAGCAGTTCTTC
CDR3aa: CASSFRWANNEQFF

j_gene: TRBJ2-1
v_gene: TRBV5-1
d_gene: NA
abundance: once
CDR3nt: TGCGCCAGCAGCTTGATCCCGAAGAGCTCCTACAATGAGCAGTTCTTC
CDR3aa: CASSLIPKSSYNEQFF

j_gene: TRBJ2-2
v_gene: TRBV29-1
d_gene: NA
abundance: NA
CDR3nt: TGCAGCGTTGAACTAATATCCAACACCGGGGAGCTGTTTTTT
CDR3aa: CSVELISNTGELFF

j_gene: TRBJ2-7
v_gene: TRBV7-2
d_gene: NA
abundance: NA
CDR3nt: TGTGCCAGCAGCTATGGCGGGTACGAGCAGTACTTC
CDR3aa: CASSYGGYEQYF

j_gene: TRBJ2-1
v_gene: TRBV6-6
d_gene: TRBD2
abundance: NA
CDR3nt: TGTGCCAGCAGCTTGACTAGCGGGAGGGCAGGAAATGAGCAGTTCTTC
CDR3aa: CASSLTSGRAGNEQFF

j_gene: TRBJ2-3
v_gene: TRBV4-1
d_gene: NA
abundance: NA
CDR3nt: TGCGCCAGCAGCCAAGGACTCCTTGGGGATACGCAGTATTTT
CDR3aa: CASSQGLLGDTQYF

j_gene: TRBJ2-3
v_gene: TRBV11-3
d_gene: TRBD1
abundance: NA
CDR3nt: TGTGCCAGCACCCCACAGGGGGCACTCACAGATACGCAGTATTTT
CDR3aa: CASTPQGALTDTQYF

j_gene: TRBJ1-2
v_gene: TRBV7-9
d_gene: NA
abundance: NA
CDR3nt: TGTGCCAGCAGCCTACCGGACAGCATCAAACGGTATGGCTACACCTTC
CDR3aa: CASSLPDSIKRYGYTF

j_gene: TRBJ2-7
v_gene: TRBV10-3
d_gene: NA
abundance: NA
CDR3nt: TGTGCCATCAGTGAGGGGACTGTATCCTACGAGCAGTACTTC
CDR3aa: CAISEGTVSYEQYF

j_gene: TRBJ1-4
v_gene: TRBV19
d_gene: TRBD1
abundance: NA
CDR3nt: TGTGCCAGTAGTGCCGGGACAGCCTCCCGTAATGAAAAACTGTTTTTT
CDR3aa: CASSAGTASRNEKLFF

j_gene: TRBJ1-2
v_gene: TRBV15
d_gene: NA
abundance: NA
CDR3nt: TGTGCCACCAGCAGAGATATGGGGGGTGGCTACACCTTC
CDR3aa: CATSRDMGGGYTF

j_gene: TRBJ2-1
v_gene: TRBV9
d_gene: TRBD1
abundance: once
CDR3nt: TGTGCCAGCAGCGCGAGTACAGGGGGAAGGCAGTTCTTC
CDR3aa: CASSASTGGRQFF

j_gene: TRBJ1-1
v_gene: TRBV5-1
d_gene: NA
abundance: NA
CDR3nt: TGCGCCAGCAGCTTGAACGGGGAACGGGACACTGAAGCTTTCTTT
CDR3aa: CASSLNGERDTEAFF

j_gene: TRBJ1-2
v_gene: TRBV29-1
d_gene: NA
abundance: once
CDR3nt: TGCAGCGTTGAAGTCTATTTTCCTCACTTC
CDR3aa: CSVEVYFPHF

j_gene: TRBJ1-4
v_gene: TRBV28
d_gene: TRBD1
abundance: NA
CDR3nt: TGTGCCAGCAGCCCGACAGGGGAGGGTGAAAAACTGTTTTTT
CDR3aa: CASSPTGEGEKLFF

j_gene: TRBJ2-7
v_gene: TRBV7-8
d_gene: NA
abundance: few
CDR3nt: TGTGCCAGCAGCTCAGGGGACCTGGAGCAGTACTTC
CDR3aa: CASSSGDLEQYF

j_gene: TRBJ2-1
v_gene: TRBV19
d_gene: NA
abundance: NA
CDR3nt: TGTGCCAGTATGGGAGGACCATCCTACAATGAGCAGTTCTTC
CDR3aa: CASMGGPSYNEQFF

j_gene: TRBJ2-3
v_gene: TRBV11-2
d_gene: TRBD2
abundance: NA
CDR3nt: TGTGCCAGCAGCCCTAGCGGGGTTCCCACAGATACGCAGTATTTT
CDR3aa: CASSPSGVPTDTQYF

j_gene: TRBJ1-2
v_gene: TRBV4-1
d_gene: NA
abundance: once
CDR3nt: TGCGCCAGCAGCCAAGGAACAGGGATAGGGCTAGGCTACACCTTC
CDR3aa: CASSQGTGIGLGYTF

j_gene: TRBJ2-5
v_gene: TRBV7-2
d_gene: TRBD2
abundance: NA
CDR3nt: TGTGCCAGCACGGGGGGGGTCTCGGAGACCCAGTACTTC
CDR3aa: CASTGGVSETQYF

j_gene: TRBJ2-3
v_gene: TRBV5-1
d_gene: TRBD2
abundance: NA
CDR3nt: TGCGCCAGCAGCTTAGGACTAGCGGGGGGACAAGATACGCAGTATTTT
CDR3aa: CASSLGLAGGQDTQYF

j_gene: TRBJ2-7
v_gene: TRBV4-3
d_gene: NA
abundance: NA
CDR3nt: TGCGCCAGCAGCCTAGGGACTTCCATCTACGAGCAGTACTTC
CDR3aa: CASSLGTSIYEQYF

j_gene: TRBJ2-1
v_gene: TRBV7-7
d_gene: NA
abundance: NA
CDR3nt: TGTGCTAGCAGCTTGGCGTCCGGGAGCTCCTACAATGAGCAGTTCTTC
CDR3aa: CASSLASGSSYNEQFF

j_gene: TRBJ2-5
v_gene: TRBV29-1
d_gene: TRBD2
abundance: NA
CDR3nt: TGCAGCGACTTCGGGGGGGCCAGAGAGACCCAGTACTTC
CDR3aa: CSDFGGARETQYF

j_gene: TRBJ2-3
v_gene: TRBV6-5
d_gene: TRBD2
abundance: NA
CDR3nt: TGTGCCAGCAGTCGTACAAGACTAGCCCCAGATACGCAGTATTTT
CDR3aa: CASSRTRLAPDTQYF

j_gene: TRBJ2-1
v_gene: TRBV2
d_gene: TRBD2
abundance: NA
CDR3nt: TGTGCCAGCAGGGCCGGGACTAGCTCCTACAATGAGCAGTTCTTC
CDR3aa: CASRAGTSSYNEQFF

j_gene: TRBJ2-3
v_gene: TRBV7-9
d_gene: NA
abundance: NA
CDR3nt: TGTGCCAGCAGCCAAGCCGGTAGTGGCACAGATACGCAGTATTTT
CDR3aa: CASSQAGSGTDTQYF

j_gene: TRBJ2-7
v_gene: TRBV19
d_gene: TRBD2
abundance: NA
CDR3nt: TGTGCCAGTAGTATCGGACTAGCGGGAGTCTACGAGCAGTACTTC
CDR3aa: CASSIGLAGVYEQYF

j_gene: TRBJ2-1
v_gene: TRBV15
d_gene: TRBD2
abundance: NA
CDR3nt: TGTGCCACCAGCAGAGATCTAGGCGGGGGGTACAATGAGCAGTTCTTC
CDR3aa: CATSRDLGGGYNEQFF

j_gene: TRBJ1-3
v_gene: TRBV15
d_gene: NA
abundance: NA
CDR3nt: TGTGCCACCAGCAGACCCCTGAGGGCGCATTCCGGAAACACCATATATTTT
CDR3aa: CATSRPLRAHSGNTIYF

j_gene: TRBJ1-2
v_gene: TRBV29-1
d_gene: NA
abundance: NA
CDR3nt: TGCAGCGTTATCAACAGGGATGGATATGGCTACACCTTC
CDR3aa: CSVINRDGYGYTF

j_gene: TRBJ1-1
v_gene: TRBV7-2
d_gene: TRBD1
abundance: NA
CDR3nt: TGTGCCAGCAAAGAGGGGACAGGGTATATGACTGAAGCTTTCTTT
CDR3aa: CASKEGTGYMTEAFF

j_gene: TRBJ2-1
v_gene: TRBV7-9
d_gene: TRBD2
abundance: once
CDR3nt: TGTGCCAGCAGGAAACGGACTAGCGGGAGTAATGAGCAGTTCTTC
CDR3aa: CASRKRTSGSNEQFF

j_gene: TRBJ1-2
v_gene: TRBV2
d_gene: TRBD1
abundance: NA
CDR3nt: TGTGCCAGCAGGACCGGGACAGGGGGGAACTATGGCTACACCTTC
CDR3aa: CASRTGTGGNYGYTF

j_gene: TRBJ1-2
v_gene: TRBV27
d_gene: NA
abundance: NA
CDR3nt: TGTGCCAGCAGTTTAGACGGGGTTGCGGGAGGCTACACCTTC
CDR3aa: CASSLDGVAGGYTF

j_gene: TRBJ1-2
v_gene: TRBV27
d_gene: TRBD1
abundance: once
CDR3nt: TGTGCCAGCAGTATGACCAGGGGGCATGGCTATGGCTACACCTTC
CDR3aa: CASSMTRGHGYGYTF

j_gene: TRBJ1-4
v_gene: TRBV6-1
d_gene: NA
abundance: NA
CDR3nt: TGTGCCAGCAGTAGCCGGGACACAAATGAAAAACTGTTTTTT
CDR3aa: CASSSRDTNEKLFF

j_gene: TRBJ2-7
v_gene: TRBV7-2
d_gene: NA
abundance: NA
CDR3nt: TGTGCCAGCAGTCCTGACTCATCCTACGAGCAGTACTTC
CDR3aa: CASSPDSSYEQYF

j_gene: TRBJ1-2
v_gene: TRBV9
d_gene: NA
abundance: NA
CDR3nt: TGTGCCAGCACCACTGCAGGGAACCTCTATGGCTACACCTTC
CDR3aa: CASTTAGNLYGYTF

j_gene: TRBJ2-7
v_gene: TRBV6-5
d_gene: TRBD2
abundance: NA
CDR3nt: TGTGCCAGCTCTAGCGGAGACGAGCAGTACTTC
CDR3aa: CASSSGDEQYF

j_gene: TRBJ2-1
v_gene: TRBV7-2
d_gene: NA
abundance: NA
CDR3nt: TGTGCCAGCAGCTTAAACCGGGGGGCATACAATGAGCAGTTCTTC
CDR3aa: CASSLNRGAYNEQFF

j_gene: TRBJ2-2
v_gene: TRBV7-2
d_gene: NA
abundance: NA
CDR3nt: TGTGCCAGCAGCCTACCTAACCCCCAGGCTACCGGGGAGCTGTTTTTT
CDR3aa: CASSLPNPQATGELFF

j_gene: TRBJ1-2
v_gene: TRBV30
d_gene: NA
abundance: NA
CDR3nt: TGTGCCTGGAGTGCTCGACAGCCTCCTATGGGCTACACCTTC
CDR3aa: CAWSARQPPMGYTF

j_gene: TRBJ2-7
v_gene: TRBV4-1
d_gene: TRBD1
abundance: NA
CDR3nt: TGCGCCAGCAGCCACACAGGGGGCACCTACGAGCAGTACTTC
CDR3aa: CASSHTGGTYEQYF